This T cell receptor (beta chain) was recovered during a study of T cell repertoires in cytomegalovirus infection. The wider study: CMV epitopes used comprised recently identified HLA-C-restricted ones and well-studied HLA-B-restricted ones. An indication of both CMV infection and matching HLA type came from public TCR beta signatures. Study results and caveats: In two of eight donors, the top clonotype was HLA-C-restricted CMV-specific. Identification of carriers of CMV plus the relevant HLA was performed using cumulative public TCR beta family frequency.

A note on this clonotype: Antigen: not known.

One entry per CDR3 protein results from TCRdb running MiXCR on the reads. The sample gives 380,000 or so distinct CDR3 sequences, roughly 34% of which show up once; about 14% is in the top ten. The sequenced sample was cultured PBMCs, obtained from culture after CMV antigen stimulation. This TCR was sampled from a human donor in good health (CMV status not recorded). Some clones in this sample may be carry-over from other donors' samples.

CDR3 amino acids: CASSIAWDLSGNTIYF. The CDR3 DNA is TGTGCCAGTAGTATAGCCTGGGACCTCTCTGGAAACACCATATATTTT. The rearrangement joins TRBV19 to TRBJ1-3; possible D gene TRBD1, 5 bases. The CDR3 covers 16 residues. The V gene's germline CDR1 is LNHDA and CDR2 SQIVND (reference sequence). The V and J ends lost 1 base and 0 bases respectively, with 10 bases between them.